What follows is one T cell receptor (beta chain) and its context. This clone's antigen is unknown. There are no base qualities to consult, and no much larger clone falls within one base. TCRbeta CDR3 regions were amplified from genomic DNA using the immunoSEQ Assay, a bias-controlled multiplex PCR. On the study's bioinformatics: The number of nucleated cells in each sample was estimated from the amplification of reference gene primers within the assay. Sequence reads were collapsed and filtered to measure the absolute abundance of every unique TCRbeta CDR3 rearrangement. For each sample, productive Simpson clonality was calculated as the square root of Simpson's diversity index over productive rearrangements. Drawn from immuneACCESS, this table holds only the in-frame rearrangements with V and J called that TCRdb kept. Clones are partly lost; checked studies trace under half to an unresolved V gene and leave the rest unexplained. The DNA was the basis for D and trimming; V, J and clone size are from that table. The sample profile shows about 110,000 clones; approximately 81% of them were found once. The ten largest clones take up over 1.2% of the sample.

The CDR3 holds 15 amino acids from the cysteine to the phenylalanine. The DNA shown is the 45-base CDR3, in frame from base 1. The germline V gene gives CDR1 as SGHVS and CDR2 as FNYEAQ. V ends up 0 bases short and J 4 bases short, with an unmatched junction base count of 0. This entry is derived from a study of blood T cell repertoires in COVID-19 (TCRdb year 2020). In the study overall: Samples from collaborators originated in the United States, Italy and Spain and spanned both the acute and convalescent phases of COVID-19. A de-identified subject ID, COVID-19 status, age in years and sex were almost always included in the sample metadata. The dataset comprised deeply sampled blood TCRbeta repertoires from subjects exposed to, actively infected with, or recovered from COVID-19. The material from the prospective study consisted of cDNA or gDNA derived from T cells, B-cell-depleted T cells, or PBMCs. A freely available public database, intended as a resource for researchers studying the immune response to SARS-CoV-2, is where the repertoires were released. The samples were drawn from the first 160 participants of the ongoing ImmuneRACE study and from 1,254 subjects provided by 6 global collaborators. HLA class I and class II types, where available, came from metadata supplied by the sample provider rather than from assay-based typing.

Points the paper makes about the study in general: Clinical and demographic metadata were provided uncurated, with the amount varying by source and participant.

Whole blood was collected in K2EDTA tubes by collaborating institutions according to the institutions' own protocols. For TCRbeta analysis, collaborators shipped samples as frozen whole blood, isolated PBMCs, or DNA extracted from either of those sample types. The chain uses TRBV7-6 and TRBJ1-4, with TRBD1 identical over 9 junction bases. This receptor was obtained from a man aged 40-55 years with acute or convalescent COVID-19. Sequencing input: peripheral blood. The sequenced DNA: TGTGCCAGCAGCTTAGCGGGACAGGGTAATGAAAAACTGTTTTTT. This translates into CASSLAGQGNEKLFF.